Each of the 24 T cell receptor beta chains below was sequenced from the same sample in a study of blood T cells in healthy people across ages. Primed by a sample-barcoded 5' primer and a J-beta primer mix, a second PCR proceeded for 7 to 11 cycles. MiXCR, run by TCRdb on the 5' RACE reads, gives a single entry per CDR3 protein. The sample records 850,000 to 950,000 distinct CDR3 sequences, around 28% being singletons. Sequenced sample: blood. All receptors derive from an elderly woman in good health.

This clonotype has just one count. V is TRBV2 and J is TRBJ2-2, with D perhaps TRBD1 (5 bases). From germline, CDR1 is SNHLY and CDR2 FYNNEI. V dropped 6 bases and J dropped 5 bases, with 10 bases sitting between them. This CDR3 spans 13 amino acids. CDR3 sequence (DNA): TGTGCCAGCAGGACGGACACGACCGGGGAGCTGTTTTTT. It translates to CASRTDTTGELFF.

Notes on this clonotype: This may arise from a read error, as a much more abundant clone is one base away. This chain uses TRBV5-4 with TRBJ2-5; D is perhaps TRBD1 (5 bases). The CDR3 consists of 15 residues. Germline CDR1 and CDR2: SGHNT and YYREEE (reference sequence). In nucleotides, the CDR3 is TGTGCCAGCAGCTTGCGTCTTTCAGGACAAGGGACCCAGTACTTC. Protein sequence: CASSLRLSGQGTQYF.

The V gene is TRBV27, the J gene TRBJ2-6; D perhaps matches TRBD2 (6 bases). CDR3 size: 15 residues. The V end was cut by 3 bases, the J end by 5 bases, with 11 bases between. The germline V gene has CDR1 MNHEY and CDR2 SMNVEV (reference sequence). CDR3 coding DNA: TGTGCCAGCAGTTTGGCGGGACTTCGGGCCAACGTCCTGACTTTC. This sequence encodes CASSLAGLRANVLTF.

To note about this clonotype: Possible read error: a much larger clone is one base away. This chain uses TRBV2 with TRBJ2-1; TRBD2 matches 9 bases. The J call is in doubt because the DNA end fits TRBJ2-7 better. The CDR3 consists of 15 residues. Germline-derived CDR1 and CDR2 are SNHLY and FYNNEI. CDR3: CASSEVSGGYNEQYF. The CDR3, as DNA: TGTGCCAGCAGTGAGGTTAGCGGGGGATACAATGAGCAGTACTTC.

This sequence joins TRBV4-3 and TRBJ2-1; 9 bases map to TRBD1. This CDR3 contains 16 residues. Germline CDR1 LGHNA, CDR2 YSLEER. Unmatched junction bases numbered 4, after V lost 0 bases and J lost 4 bases. CDR3 sequence: CASSQDGQGTYNEQFF. In DNA, the CDR3 is TGCGCCAGCAGCCAAGATGGACAGGGGACATACAATGAGCAGTTCTTC.

The sample holds many counts of this clonotype. This chain joins TRBV19 and TRBJ1-6, with D uncertain. Germline V gene lookup returns CDR1 LNHDA and CDR2 SQIVND (reference sequence). V lost 3 bases and J lost 1, with 10 bases in between. The CDR3 is 16 residues long. Written as DNA, the CDR3 is TGTGCCAGTAGTATCGGCGCCGGATCCTATAATTCACCCCTCCACTTT. Its translation is CASSIGAGSYNSPLHF.

This clonotype was found a few times. A much larger clone lies a single base off, so this may be a read error. The chain has TRBV2 and TRBJ2-5; 11 nucleotides line up with TRBD1. V gave up 6 bases and J gave up 6 bases; unmatched junction bases: 6. Germline V gene sequence: CDR1 SNHLY, CDR2 FYNNEI. The CDR3 has 14 amino acids. The CDR3 bases are TGTGCCAGCAGGGGAGGGACAGGGGGGAAGACCCAGTACTTC. It yields the protein CASRGGTGGKTQYF.

Of note for this clonotype: A much larger clone differs by one base, so this may be a read error. This chain connects TRBV29-1 to TRBJ1-1; a weak D match, TRBD1 (6 bases). Germline loops: CDR1 SQVTM, CDR2 ANQGSEA. This CDR3 comprises 13 residues. V was shortened by 6 bases and J by 6 bases, with 17 bases between the two germline ends. CDR3 in DNA: TGCAGCGTCCTGACAGGAACCAACGCTGAAGCTTTCTTT. Protein sequence: CSVLTGTNAEAFF.

The chain has TRBV5-1 and TRBJ2-1, with 11 bases matching TRBD1. V lost 1 base to trimming and J lost 6 bases; unmatched junction nucleotides: 3. CDR1 and CDR2 from the germline V gene are SGHRS and YFSETQ. This CDR3 contains 15 residues. CDR3 DNA sequence: TGCGCCAGCAGCTTGAGGGACAGGGGGACCAATGAGCAGTTCTTC. Translating it yields CASSLRDRGTNEQFF. Looking up the rest from reference TRBV5-1 and TRBJ2-1 gives the full variable domain: KAGVTQTPRYLIKTRGQQVTLSCSPISGHRSVSWYQQTPGQGLQFLFEYFSETQRNKGNFPGRFSGRQFSNSRSEMNVSTLELGDSALYLCASSLRDRGTNEQFFGPGTRLTVL.

This clonotype was detected only a few times. A much larger clone lies one base from this, so it may be a read error. V gene TRBV9 combines with J gene TRBJ2-7; tentative D call: TRBD1 (5 bases). CDR3 length: 14 residues. The germline V gene encodes CDR1 SGDLS and CDR2 YYNGEE. The CDR3 DNA reads as TGTGCCAGCAGCGTAGGGGGCTCCTACAATGAGCGGTACTTC. Its translation: CASSVGGSYNERYF.

As for this clonotype: Given a much more abundant clone one base away, this may be a read error. The V gene is TRBV5-1, the J gene TRBJ1-2; 11 bases fit TRBD1. This CDR3 has 13 amino acids. Per germline, CDR1 SGHRS and CDR2 YFSETQ. CDR3 coding DNA: TGCGCCAGCAGCGAAGGGACAGGGGGTGGCCACACCTTC. Its protein product is CASSEGTGGGHTF.

There are a few counts of this clonotype. The chain combines TRBV5-1 with TRBJ1-5; possibly TRBD1 for D (5 bases). This CDR3 contains 15 residues. The V and J ends lost 5 bases and 6 bases respectively, with 18 bases between them. Germline V gene sequence: CDR1 SGHRS, CDR2 YFSETQ. In DNA form, the CDR3 reads TGCGCCAGCAGACCGGGACTGGGGGGTAGTCAGCCCCAGCATTTT. Translated, it gives CASRPGLGGSQPQHF.

This clonotype has ten or more counts. V and J are TRBV20-1 and TRBJ2-1; D is perhaps TRBD2 (6 bases). V was trimmed by 5 bases and J by 9 bases, leaving 14 bases between them. The CDR3 length is 12 residues. Germline V CDR1 and CDR2: DFQATT, SNEGSKA (reference sequence). In nucleotides, the CDR3 is TGCAGTGCTGAGGACGGGAGCAGTGAGCAGTTCTTC. Its protein is CSAEDGSSEQFF.

This sequence joins TRBV28 and TRBJ1-5, with 11 nucleotides matching TRBD1. Losses at the gene ends were 9 bases for V and 6 bases for J; bases not matched to a gene: 10. The length of the CDR3 is 15 residues. Germline-derived CDR1 and CDR2 are MDHEN and SYDVKM. CDR3 region: CASGQGAVRGQPQHF. The CDR3, as DNA: TGTGCCAGTGGACAGGGGGCTGTCAGGGGTCAGCCCCAGCATTTT.

This clonotype has more than one count but fewer than ten. The chain couples TRBV5-1 to TRBJ1-3; D is unresolved. CDR1 SGHRS and CDR2 YFSETQ come from the germline V gene. The CDR3 consists of 17 residues. Trimming cost V 4 bases and J 0 bases, with 17 bases left between them. CDR3 in amino acids: CASSLFSPTTSGNTIYF. The CDR3 DNA is TGCGCCAGCAGCCTCTTTTCCCCGACAACCTCTGGAAACACCATATATTTT.

In its sample, this clonotype was seen many times. V and J are TRBV7-2 and TRBJ2-7; TRBD2 matches at 13 bases. The ends lost 5 bases at V and 5 bases at J; junction bases unmatched: 9. The CDR3 runs to 16 residues. The germline gives CDR1 SGHTA, CDR2 FQGNSA. The CDR3 nucleotides read TGTGCCAGCAGCATATCCGGGACTAGCGGGATCCACGAGCAGTACTTC. It specifies CASSISGTSGIHEQYF. Using reference TRBV7-2 and TRBJ2-7 for the parts outside the CDR3, the full variable domain is GAGVSQSPSNKVTEKGKDVELRCDPISGHTALYWYRQSLGQGLEFLIYFQGNSAPDKSGLPSDRFSAERTGGSVSTLTIQRTQQEDSAVYLCASSISGTSGIHEQYFGPGTRLTVT.

V gene TRBV7-2 combines with J gene TRBJ2-4; the D gene is possibly TRBD2 (6 bases). The CDR3 is made up of 15 amino acids. V lost 4 bases to trimming and J lost 13 bases, with 23 bases between them. CDR1 and CDR2 from the germline V gene are SGHTA and FQGNSA. The CDR3 loop reads CASSSDSTSSYAQYF. The CDR3 DNA is TGTGCCAGCAGCTCAGACAGCACTAGCTCCTACGCGCAGTACTTC.

The J gene is TRBJ2-3, the V gene TRBV3-1, with D hard to call. Trimming took off 1 base at V and 2 bases at J, with 7 bases between the two ends. CDR3 size: 14 residues. Per germline, CDR1 LGHDT and CDR2 YNNKEL (reference sequence). DNA for the CDR3: TGTGCCAGCAGCCAAGTGAAATACACAGATACGCAGTATTTT. This gives the protein CASSQVKYTDTQYF.

This clonotype was seen a few times. The chain uses TRBV27 and TRBJ1-6; possibly TRBD1 for D (6 bases). CDR1 is MNHEY, CDR2 SMNVEV, per germline (reference sequence). V dropped 6 bases and J dropped 12 bases, with 18 bases sitting between them. The CDR3 extends over 14 amino acids. The CDR3, as DNA: TGTGCCAGCAGCCCTACTCGGACAGAAGGACCCCTCCACTTT. Translating it yields CASSPTRTEGPLHF.

A remark on this clonotype: A much more abundant neighbour one base away suggests this may be a read error. The chain recombines TRBV6-2 or TRBV6-3 with TRBJ2-6, with 7 bases matching TRBD1. The length of the CDR3 is 17 residues. Losses at the gene ends were 7 bases for V and 2 bases for J; bases not matched to a gene: 11. Germline V gene lookup returns CDR1 MNHEY and CDR2 SVGEGT. The CDR3 DNA reads as TGTGCCAGCAATCGACAGGGTTGGAGCCCTGGGGCCAACGTCCTGACTTTC. This gives the protein CASNRQGWSPGANVLTF.

The rearrangement joins TRBV10-3 to TRBJ2-1; 8 bases fit TRBD1. CDR3 length: 15 residues. Germline V CDR1 and CDR2: ENHRY, SYGVKD. Trimming removed 7 bases from V and 5 bases from J; junction bases left unmatched: 10. The CDR3 protein is CAIKEPGTGHNEQFF. In nucleotides, the CDR3 is TGTGCCATCAAGGAACCCGGGACAGGACACAATGAGCAGTTCTTC.

Only a few counts were recorded for this clonotype. The chain is built from TRBV7-2 and TRBJ1-6, with D possibly TRBD1 on 6 matching bases. The germline gives CDR1 SGHTA, CDR2 FQGNSA. The CDR3 is 14 amino acids. Trimming stripped 3 bases from V and 8 bases from J, with 11 bases between. CDR3 residues: CASSFRDNYSPLHF. CDR3 nucleotides: TGTGCCAGCAGCTTTAGGGACAACTATTCACCCCTCCACTTT.

This clonotype was counted ten times or more. The V and J genes are TRBV6-1 and TRBJ2-1; 15 nucleotides agree with TRBD2. CDR1 and CDR2 from the germline V gene are MNHNS and SASEGT. The CDR3 covers 16 residues. With 2 bases clipped from V and 9 bases from J, the junction kept 5 bases outside the gene matches. The CDR3 nucleotides are TGTGCCAGCAGTGAAATGGGACTAGCGGGGGGCGGTGAGCAGTTCTTC. It yields the protein CASSEMGLAGGGEQFF.

This rearrangement joins TRBV7-2 to TRBJ2-3; 14 nucleotides line up with TRBD2. Germline CDR1 SGHTA, CDR2 FQGNSA. The CDR3 length is 16 residues. Trimming removed 5 bases from V and 2 bases from J; junction bases left unmatched: 3. CDR3 protein: CASSMGLAGATDTQYF. CDR3 nucleotide sequence: TGTGCCAGCAGCATGGGACTAGCGGGGGCCACAGATACGCAGTATTTT.